The T cell receptor beta chain described here comes from a study of long-term antiretroviral therapy in people with HIV. Looking at the study overall: First collections came about a decade before the 2015 immediate-ART recommendation.

Study findings and constraints: Researchers lacked any data on ART adherence, viral resistance or therapy changes. Clonal populations expanded prior to ART predominated within the repertoire at all time points.

The germline CDR1 and CDR2 sequences are MNHEY and SMNVEV (reference sequence). Germline trimming cut 6 bases from V and 9 bases from J; bases unmatched to any gene: 6. The length of the CDR3 is 13 residues. As for this clone: Its matching antigen is unknown.

Survey level was the resolution at which the v3.0 immunoSEQ assay ran. Here immunoSEQ multiplex PCR was the method, and the copy in TCRdb shows in-frame clones only, minus some. The sample includes more than 20,000 clones, 95% seen only once; the top ten take around 2.3%. Sequences were derived from unsorted PBMCs, sampled roughly 5.1 years after starting antiretroviral therapy. The receptor comes from a woman in her 50s with HIV. The genes are TRBV27 and TRBJ2-1; 9 nucleotides line up with TRBD1. The CDR3 sequence: CASRPGQGSEQFF. CDR3 DNA: TGTGCCAGCAGGCCCGGACAGGGGAGTGAGCAGTTCTTC.